This is a list of T cell receptor beta chains from one sample in a study of siplizumab effects on memory and regulatory T cells. Clones were read by immunoSEQ multiplex PCR, and TCRdb kept only the in-frame ones, dropping some. This sample carries 100,000 or so clones, approximately 91% of them seen once, and the ten largest clones take 0.15%. The sample taken for sequencing was CD4+ T cells sorted from blood. The receptors come from a human donor in good health. Both conserved end residues are part of each CDR3. The order of the fields is J gene, D gene, V gene, clone size, CDR3 DNA, CDR3 protein. D genes are given only for firm matches. A row's size may be missing; if present it is once, few, many or a size class.

TRBJ1-3 | . | TRBV11-2 | . | TGTGCCAGCAGCTTAGGCGGGGTTTCTGGAAACACCATATATTTT | CASSLGGVSGNTIYF
TRBJ2-2 | TRBD1 | TRBV7-9 | . | TGTGCCAGCAGACGTAGATGGGACAGGGAAACCGGGGAGCTGTTTTTT | CASRRRWDRETGELFF
TRBJ2-1 | . | TRBV11-2 | . | TGTGCCAGCAGCTGGGGGGCCTCTTACAATGAGCAGTTCTTC | CASSWGASYNEQFF
TRBJ1-5 | . | TRBV7-2 | . | TGTGCCAGCAGCCCTTTCGGCAATCAGCCCCAGCATTTT | CASSPFGNQPQHF
TRBJ1-2 | . | TRBV6-6 | . | TGTGCCAGCAGTCCCATGGCCCGCGGCTACACCTTC | CASSPMARGYTF
TRBJ2-3 | TRBD2 | TRBV2 | once | TGTGCCAGCAGGACTAAGACTAGCGGAAGCACAGATACGCAGTATTTT | CASRTKTSGSTDTQYF
TRBJ2-4 | TRBD1 | TRBV30 | . | TGTGCCTGGAGCGGGGACAGGGGCGCCAAAAACATTCAGTACTTC | CAWSGDRGAKNIQYF
TRBJ2-3 | TRBD2 | TRBV5-1 | . | TGCGCCAGCAGCTCAACTAGCGGGGGAGTGGATACGCAGTATTTT | CASSSTSGGVDTQYF
TRBJ1-4 | . | TRBV9 | . | TGTGCCAGCAGCGCACAGGGACGGACTAATGAAAAACTGTTTTTT | CASSAQGRTNEKLFF
TRBJ2-3 | . | TRBV4-1 | . | TGCGCCAGCAGCCAAGCGCCGGACGACGCGGGTGGGGATACGCAGTATTTT | CASSQAPDDAGGDTQYF